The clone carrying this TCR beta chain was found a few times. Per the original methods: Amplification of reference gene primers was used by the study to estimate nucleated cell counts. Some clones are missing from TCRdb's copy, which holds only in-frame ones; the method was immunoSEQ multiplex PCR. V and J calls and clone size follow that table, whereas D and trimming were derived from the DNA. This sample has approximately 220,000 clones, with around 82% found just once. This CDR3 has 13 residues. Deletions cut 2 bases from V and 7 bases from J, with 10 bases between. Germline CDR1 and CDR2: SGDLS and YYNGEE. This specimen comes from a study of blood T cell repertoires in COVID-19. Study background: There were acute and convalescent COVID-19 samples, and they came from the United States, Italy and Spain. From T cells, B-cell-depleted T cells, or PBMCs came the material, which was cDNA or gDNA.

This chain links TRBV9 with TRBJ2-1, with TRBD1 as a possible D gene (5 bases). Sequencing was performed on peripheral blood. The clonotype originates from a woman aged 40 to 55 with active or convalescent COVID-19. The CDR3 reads CASSVQGANEQFF. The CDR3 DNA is TGTGCCAGCAGCGTCCAGGGCGCGAATGAGCAGTTCTTC.